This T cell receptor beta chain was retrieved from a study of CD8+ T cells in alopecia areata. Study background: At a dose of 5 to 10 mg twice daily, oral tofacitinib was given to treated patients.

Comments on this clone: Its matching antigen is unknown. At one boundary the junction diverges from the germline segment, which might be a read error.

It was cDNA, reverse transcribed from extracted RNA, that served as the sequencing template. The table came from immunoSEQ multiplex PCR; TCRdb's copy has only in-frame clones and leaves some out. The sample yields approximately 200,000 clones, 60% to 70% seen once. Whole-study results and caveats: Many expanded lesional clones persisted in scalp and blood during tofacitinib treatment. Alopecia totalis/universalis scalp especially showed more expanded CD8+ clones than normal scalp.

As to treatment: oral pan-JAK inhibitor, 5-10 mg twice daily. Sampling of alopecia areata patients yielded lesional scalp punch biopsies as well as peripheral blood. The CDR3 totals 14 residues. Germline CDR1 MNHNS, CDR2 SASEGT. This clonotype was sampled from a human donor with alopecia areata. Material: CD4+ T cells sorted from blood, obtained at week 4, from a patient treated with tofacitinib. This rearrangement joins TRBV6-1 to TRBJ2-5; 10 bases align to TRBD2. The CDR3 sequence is CASSEATSGAPGHF. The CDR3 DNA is TGTGCCAGCAGTGAAGCAACTAGCGGGGCCCCAGGGCACTTC.